This TCR beta chain was sequenced for a study of shared clonotypes between healthy human individuals. Points on this clone: Its matching antigen is unknown.

Method: immunoSEQ multiplex PCR; TCRdb's copy keeps in-frame clones and lacks some. In the table there are millions of clones, about 95% of which are singletons. Regarding the study as a whole: The generation probabilities recorded for non-shared clonotypes fell below those of clonotypes shared by all four donors. Naive CD4 clonotypes overlapped across a handful of donors at approximately 5.3%. Estimated richness was generally greater in naive than memory subsets. Enrolling few donors narrowed the genetic and exposure-history diversity that was represented.

Naivety among CD8 cells was defined by CD45RO negativity and positive CCR7 selection, thereby excluding terminally differentiated effector memory CD45RA+ cells. V was cut by 3 bases and J by 2 bases, with 11 bases left in between. This CDR3 spans 14 amino acids. Germline CDR1 WSHSY, CDR2 SAAADI. The receptor was derived from a man aged 18 to 30 in good health. V gene TRBV10-2 combines with J gene TRBJ2-7; maybe TRBD2 (7 bases). The sequencing input was naive CD8+ T cells sorted from blood. DNA for the CDR3: TGCGCCAGCAGTGAACGGGGGGCAGCCTACGAGCAGTACTTC. It translates to CASSERGAAYEQYF.